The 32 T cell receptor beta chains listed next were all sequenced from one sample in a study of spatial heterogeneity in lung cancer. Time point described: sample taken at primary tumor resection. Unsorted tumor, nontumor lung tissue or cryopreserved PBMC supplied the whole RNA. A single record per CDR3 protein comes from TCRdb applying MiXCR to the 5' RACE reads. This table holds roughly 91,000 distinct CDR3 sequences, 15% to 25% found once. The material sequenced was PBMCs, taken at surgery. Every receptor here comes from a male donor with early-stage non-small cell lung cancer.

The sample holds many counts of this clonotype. CDR3 nucleotide sequence: TGTGCCAGCAGTTGGGCGTCCGGTGAGCAGTTCTTC. Its protein is CASSWASGEQFF. This chain uses TRBV6-2 or TRBV6-3 with TRBJ2-1, with D uncertain. V lost 4 bases to trimming and J lost 9 bases, with 10 bases between them. There are 12 residues in the CDR3. Germline assignment: CDR1 MNHEY and CDR2 SVGEGT.

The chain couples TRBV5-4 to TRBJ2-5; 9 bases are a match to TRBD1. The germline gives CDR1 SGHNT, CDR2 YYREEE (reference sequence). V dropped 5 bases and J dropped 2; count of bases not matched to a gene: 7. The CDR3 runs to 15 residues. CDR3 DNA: TGTGCCAGCAGGTCCGGGACAGGGTTTCAAGAGACCCAGTACTTC. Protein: CASRSGTGFQETQYF.

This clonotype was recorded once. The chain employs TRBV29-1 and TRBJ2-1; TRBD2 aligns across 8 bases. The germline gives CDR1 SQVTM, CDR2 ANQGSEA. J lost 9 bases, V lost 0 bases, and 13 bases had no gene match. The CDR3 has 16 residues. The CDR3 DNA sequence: TGCAGCGTTGAAGATCTTCCGGGACTAGTCGCGAGTGAGCAGTTCTTC. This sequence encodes CSVEDLPGLVASEQFF.

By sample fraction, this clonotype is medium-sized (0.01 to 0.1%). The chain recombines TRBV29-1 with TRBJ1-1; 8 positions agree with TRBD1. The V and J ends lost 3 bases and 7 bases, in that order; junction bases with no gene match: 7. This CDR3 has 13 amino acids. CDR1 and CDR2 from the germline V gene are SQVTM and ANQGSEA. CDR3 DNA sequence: TGCAGCGTTGATTCAGGGGGCGCGAATGAAGCTTTCTTT. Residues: CSVDSGGANEAFF.

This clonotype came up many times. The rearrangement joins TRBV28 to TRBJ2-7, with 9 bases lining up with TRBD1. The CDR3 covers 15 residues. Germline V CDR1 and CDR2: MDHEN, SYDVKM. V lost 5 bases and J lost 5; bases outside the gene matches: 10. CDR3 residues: CASSVPGQGDHEQYF. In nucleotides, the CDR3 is TGTGCCAGCAGTGTCCCGGGACAGGGAGACCACGAGCAGTACTTC. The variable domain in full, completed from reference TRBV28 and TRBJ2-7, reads DVKVTQSSRYLVKRTGEKVFLECVQDMDHENMFWYRQDPGLGLRLIYFSYDVKMKEKGDIPEGYSVSREKKERFSLILESASTNQTSMYLCASSVPGQGDHEQYFGPGTRLTVT.

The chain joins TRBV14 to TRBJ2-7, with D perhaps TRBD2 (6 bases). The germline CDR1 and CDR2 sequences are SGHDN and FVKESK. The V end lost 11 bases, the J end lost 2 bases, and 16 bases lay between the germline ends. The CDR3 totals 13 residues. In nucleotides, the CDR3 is TGTGCCTCCAACAGCGGGCCCCCCTACGAGCAGTACTTC. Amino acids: CASNSGPPYEQYF.

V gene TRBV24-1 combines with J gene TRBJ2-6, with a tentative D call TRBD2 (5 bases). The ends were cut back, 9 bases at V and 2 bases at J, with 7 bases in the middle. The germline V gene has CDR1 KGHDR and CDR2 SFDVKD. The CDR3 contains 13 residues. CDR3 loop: CATARAGANVLTF. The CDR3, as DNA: TGTGCCACCGCGCGGGCTGGGGCCAACGTCCTGACTTTC.

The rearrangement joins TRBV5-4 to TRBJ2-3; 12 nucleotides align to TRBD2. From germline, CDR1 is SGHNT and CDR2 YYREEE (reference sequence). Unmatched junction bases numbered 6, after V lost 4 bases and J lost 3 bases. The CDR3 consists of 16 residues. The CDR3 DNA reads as TGTGCCAGCAGCACCCTACTAGCGGGAGGAACAGATACGCAGTATTTT. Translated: CASSTLLAGGTDTQYF.

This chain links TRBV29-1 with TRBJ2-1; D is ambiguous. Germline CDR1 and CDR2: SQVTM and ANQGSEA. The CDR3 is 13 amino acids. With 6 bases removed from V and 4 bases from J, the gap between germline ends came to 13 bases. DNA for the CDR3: TGCAGCGTGAGGAGCCTTGGTTACAATGAGCAGTTCTTC. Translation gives CSVRSLGYNEQFF.

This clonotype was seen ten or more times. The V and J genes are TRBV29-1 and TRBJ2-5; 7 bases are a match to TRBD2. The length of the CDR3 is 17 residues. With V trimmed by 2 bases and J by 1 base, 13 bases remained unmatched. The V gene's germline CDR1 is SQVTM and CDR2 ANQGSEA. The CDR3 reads CSVEYSLPAGRQETQYF. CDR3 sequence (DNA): TGCAGCGTTGAATATTCTCTACCAGCGGGACGCCAAGAGACCCAGTACTTC.

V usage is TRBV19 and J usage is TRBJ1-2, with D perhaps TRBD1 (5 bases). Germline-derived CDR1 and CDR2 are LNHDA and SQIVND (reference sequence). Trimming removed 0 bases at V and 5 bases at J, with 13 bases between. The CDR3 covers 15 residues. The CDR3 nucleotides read TGTGCCAGTAGTATAGATCTATCGACAGTATATGGCTACACCTTC. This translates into CASSIDLSTVYGYTF.

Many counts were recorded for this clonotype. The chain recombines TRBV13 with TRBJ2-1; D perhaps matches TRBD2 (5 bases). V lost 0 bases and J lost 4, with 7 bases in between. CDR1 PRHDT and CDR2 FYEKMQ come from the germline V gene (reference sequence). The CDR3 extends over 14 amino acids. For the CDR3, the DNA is TGTGCCAGCAGCTTAGGAGGGAGATACAATGAGCAGTTCTTC. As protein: CASSLGGRYNEQFF.

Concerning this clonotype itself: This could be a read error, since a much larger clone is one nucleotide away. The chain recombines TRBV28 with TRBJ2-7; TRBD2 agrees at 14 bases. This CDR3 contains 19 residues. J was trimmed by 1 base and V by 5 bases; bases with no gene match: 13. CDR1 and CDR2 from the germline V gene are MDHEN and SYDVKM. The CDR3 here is CASSPRTSGRPAGSYEQYF. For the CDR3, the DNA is TGTGCCAGCAGTCCCCGGACTAGCGGGAGGCCCGCGGGGTCCTACGAGCAGTACTTC.

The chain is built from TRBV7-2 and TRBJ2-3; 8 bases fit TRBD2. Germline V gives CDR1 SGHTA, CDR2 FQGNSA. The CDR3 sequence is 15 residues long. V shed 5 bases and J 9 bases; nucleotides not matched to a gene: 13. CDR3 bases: TGTGCCAGCAGCCCGCAGGGGCGCGGGGGGCCCACGCAGTATTTT. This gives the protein CASSPQGRGGPTQYF.

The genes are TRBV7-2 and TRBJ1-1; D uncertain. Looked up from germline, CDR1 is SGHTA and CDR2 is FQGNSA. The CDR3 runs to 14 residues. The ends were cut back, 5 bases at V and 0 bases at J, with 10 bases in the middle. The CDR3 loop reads CASSQTQMNTEAFF. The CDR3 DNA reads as TGTGCCAGCAGCCAAACTCAAATGAACACTGAAGCTTTCTTT.

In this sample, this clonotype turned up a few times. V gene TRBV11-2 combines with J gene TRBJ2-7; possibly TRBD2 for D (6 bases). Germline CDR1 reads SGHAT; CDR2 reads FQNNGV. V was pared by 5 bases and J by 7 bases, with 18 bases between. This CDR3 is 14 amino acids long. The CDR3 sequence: CASSQLGGSLEQYF. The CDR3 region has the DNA TGTGCCAGCAGCCAGCTTGGGGGGTCTCTGGAGCAGTACTTC.

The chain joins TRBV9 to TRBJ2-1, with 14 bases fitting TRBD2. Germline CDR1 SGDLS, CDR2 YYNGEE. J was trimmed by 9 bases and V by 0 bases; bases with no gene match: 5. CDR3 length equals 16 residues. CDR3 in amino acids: CASSVGGTSGRPEQFF. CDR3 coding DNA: TGTGCCAGCAGCGTAGGTGGGACTAGCGGGAGACCTGAGCAGTTCTTC.

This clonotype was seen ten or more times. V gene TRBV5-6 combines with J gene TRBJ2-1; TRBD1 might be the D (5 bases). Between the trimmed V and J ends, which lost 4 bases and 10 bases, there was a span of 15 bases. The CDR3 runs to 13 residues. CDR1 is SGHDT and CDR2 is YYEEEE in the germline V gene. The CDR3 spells CASSIAGSGEQFF. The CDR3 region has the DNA TGTGCCAGCAGCATCGCAGGGTCCGGAGAGCAGTTCTTC.

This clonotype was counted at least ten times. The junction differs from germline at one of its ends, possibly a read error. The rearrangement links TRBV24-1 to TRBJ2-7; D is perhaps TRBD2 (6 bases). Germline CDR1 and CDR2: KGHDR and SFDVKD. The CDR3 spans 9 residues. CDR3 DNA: TGTGCCACCAGTGACCCGGGACTGTTC. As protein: CATSDPGLF.

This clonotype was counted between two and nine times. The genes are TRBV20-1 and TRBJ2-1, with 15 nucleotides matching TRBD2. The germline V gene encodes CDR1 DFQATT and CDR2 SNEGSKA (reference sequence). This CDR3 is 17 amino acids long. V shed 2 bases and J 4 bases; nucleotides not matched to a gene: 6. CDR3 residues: CSARSGLAGGLYNEQFF. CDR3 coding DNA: TGCAGTGCTAGATCTGGACTAGCGGGAGGGTTGTACAATGAGCAGTTCTTC.

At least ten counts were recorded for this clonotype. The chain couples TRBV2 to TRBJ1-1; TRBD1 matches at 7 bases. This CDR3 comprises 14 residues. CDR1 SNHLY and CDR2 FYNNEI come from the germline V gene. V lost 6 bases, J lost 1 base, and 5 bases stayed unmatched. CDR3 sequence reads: CASRRTGSNTEAFF. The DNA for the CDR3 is TGTGCCAGCAGAAGGACAGGATCGAACACTGAAGCTTTCTTT.

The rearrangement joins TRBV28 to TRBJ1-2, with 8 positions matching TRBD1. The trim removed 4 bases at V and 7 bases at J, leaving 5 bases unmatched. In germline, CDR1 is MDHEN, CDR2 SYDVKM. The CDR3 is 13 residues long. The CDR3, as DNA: TGTGCCAGCAGTTCCCCAGGGGGCCGTGGCTACACCTTC. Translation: CASSSPGGRGYTF.

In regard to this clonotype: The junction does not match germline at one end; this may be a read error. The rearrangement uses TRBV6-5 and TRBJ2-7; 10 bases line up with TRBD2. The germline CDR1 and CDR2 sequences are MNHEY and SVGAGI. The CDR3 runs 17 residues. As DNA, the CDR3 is TGTGCCTGCAGTTACATGTCTAGCGGGAGTGGTTCCTACGAGCAGTACTTC. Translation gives CACSYMSSGSGSYEQYF.

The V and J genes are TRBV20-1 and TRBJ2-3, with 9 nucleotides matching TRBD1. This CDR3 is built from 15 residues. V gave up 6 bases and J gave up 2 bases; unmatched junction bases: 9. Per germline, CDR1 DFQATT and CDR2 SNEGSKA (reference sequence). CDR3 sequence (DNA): TGCAGTGCGGGACCGGGACAGGGCCTCACAGATACGCAGTATTTT. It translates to CSAGPGQGLTDTQYF.

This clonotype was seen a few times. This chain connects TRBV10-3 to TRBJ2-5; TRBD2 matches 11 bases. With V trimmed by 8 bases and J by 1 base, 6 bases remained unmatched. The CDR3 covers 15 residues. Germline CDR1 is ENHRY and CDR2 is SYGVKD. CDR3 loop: CAIGSTSGTQETQYF. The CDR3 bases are TGTGCCATCGGATCGACTAGCGGGACCCAAGAGACCCAGTACTTC.

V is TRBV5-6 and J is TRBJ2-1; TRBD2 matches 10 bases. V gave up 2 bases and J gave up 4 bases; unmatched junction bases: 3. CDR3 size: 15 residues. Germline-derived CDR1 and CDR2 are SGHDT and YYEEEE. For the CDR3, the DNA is TGTGCCAGCAGCTTACTAGCGGGATCTTACAATGAGCAGTTCTTC. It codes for CASSLLAGSYNEQFF.

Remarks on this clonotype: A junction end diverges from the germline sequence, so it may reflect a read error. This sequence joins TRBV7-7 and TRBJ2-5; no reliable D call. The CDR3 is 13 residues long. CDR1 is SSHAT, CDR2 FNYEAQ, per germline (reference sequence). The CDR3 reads CASSFGSMETQYF. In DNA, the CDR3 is TGTGCTAGCAGCTTCGGCAGTATGGAGACCCAGTACTTC.

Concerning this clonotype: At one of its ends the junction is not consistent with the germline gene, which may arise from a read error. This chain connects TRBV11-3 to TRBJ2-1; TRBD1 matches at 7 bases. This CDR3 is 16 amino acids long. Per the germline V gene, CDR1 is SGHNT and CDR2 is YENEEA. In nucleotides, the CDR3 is TGTGCCAGCAGATTAGGTGGGGACAGCGCCTACAATGAGCAGTTCTTC. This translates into CASRLGGDSAYNEQFF.

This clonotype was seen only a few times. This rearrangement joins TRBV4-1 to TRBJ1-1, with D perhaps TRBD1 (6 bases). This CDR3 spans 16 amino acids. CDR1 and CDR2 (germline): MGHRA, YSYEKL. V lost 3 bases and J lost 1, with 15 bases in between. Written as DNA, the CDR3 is TGCGCCAGCAGCCACATCAGACAGGCTAAGAACACTGAAGCTTTCTTT. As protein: CASSHIRQAKNTEAFF.

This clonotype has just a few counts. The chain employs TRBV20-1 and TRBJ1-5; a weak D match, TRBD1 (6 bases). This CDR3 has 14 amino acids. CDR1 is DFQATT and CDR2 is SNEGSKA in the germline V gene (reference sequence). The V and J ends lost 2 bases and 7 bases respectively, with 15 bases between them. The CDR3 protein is CSARLQGYNQPQHF. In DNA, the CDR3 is TGCAGTGCTAGATTACAGGGTTACAACCAGCCCCAGCATTTT.

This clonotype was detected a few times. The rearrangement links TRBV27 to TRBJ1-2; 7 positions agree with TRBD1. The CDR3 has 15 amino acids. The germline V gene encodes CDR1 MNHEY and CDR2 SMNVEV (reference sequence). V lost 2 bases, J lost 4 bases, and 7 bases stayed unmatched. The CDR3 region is CASSLNPTGPYGYTF. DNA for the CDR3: TGTGCCAGCAGTTTAAATCCGACAGGGCCCTATGGCTACACCTTC.

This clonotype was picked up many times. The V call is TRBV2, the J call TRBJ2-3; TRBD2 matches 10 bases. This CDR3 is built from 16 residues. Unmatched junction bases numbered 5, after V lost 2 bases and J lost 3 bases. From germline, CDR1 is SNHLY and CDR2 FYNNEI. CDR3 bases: TGTGCCAGCAGTGAACTAGCGGGGGCAGGGACAGATACGCAGTATTTT. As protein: CASSELAGAGTDTQYF.